These 17 T cell receptor beta chains were sequenced from one sample in a study of cytotoxic CD8 clonotypes in ibrutinib-treated CLL. Profiled with immunoSEQ multiplex PCR; TCRdb holds only in-frame clones, not every one. The data hold about 160,000 clones, with 88% observed a single time. The specimen was PBMCs, collected at disease progression, from a patient treated with ibrutinib. All receptors derive from a human donor with chronic lymphocytic leukemia.

There are a few counts of this clone. The genes are TRBV28 and TRBJ1-2; D ambiguous. Germline CDR1 is MDHEN and CDR2 is SYDVKM. Trimming cost V 5 bases and J 7 bases, with 8 bases left between them. This CDR3 comprises 11 residues. The CDR3 region is CASSVTRGYTF. CDR3 DNA: TGTGCCAGCAGTGTCACGCGTGGCTACACCTTC.

The V gene is TRBV5-6, the J gene TRBJ2-5; tentative D call: TRBD1 (6 bases). This CDR3 is built from 14 residues. Trimming removed 0 bases from V and 7 bases from J, with 13 bases in between. Germline lookup yields CDR1 SGHDT and CDR2 YYEEEE. CDR3 protein: CASSLVQGYGTQYF. The CDR3 region has the DNA TGTGCCAGCAGCTTGGTACAGGGTTATGGGACCCAGTACTTC.

In DNA form, the CDR3 reads TGCGCCAGCAGCAGGGGGCGGGGGGCCGCCAATGAGCAGTTCTTC. This sequence encodes CASSRGRGAANEQFF. The chain employs TRBV4-1 and TRBJ2-1; weak D call: TRBD2 (8 bases). The CDR3 is 15 residues long. The V gene's germline CDR1 is MGHRA and CDR2 YSYEKL. Trimming removed 5 bases from V and 6 bases from J, with 17 bases in between.

In its sample, this clone was seen a few times. Here the CDR3 DNA reads TGTGCCAGCAGCTTAGTCATTCGCCCCCGGGAGCCTGAAGCTTTCTTT. Translation: CASSLVIRPREPEAFF. The chain uses TRBV11-2 and TRBJ1-1; no definite D call. Germline V gives CDR1 SGHAT, CDR2 FQNNGV. Trimming took off 1 base at V and 6 bases at J, with 18 bases between the two ends. The CDR3 consists of 16 residues.

V usage is TRBV7-9 and J usage is TRBJ1-1; weak D call: TRBD1 (6 bases). The CDR3 is 13 amino acids. V lost 6 bases to trimming and J lost 4 bases, with 12 bases between them. Germline CDR1 SEHNR, CDR2 FQNEAQ (reference sequence). CDR3 loop: CASRAQGATEAFF. The CDR3 DNA reads TGTGCCAGCAGAGCACAGGGCGCCACTGAAGCTTTCTTT. The variable domain in full, completed from reference TRBV7-9 and TRBJ1-1, reads DTGVSQNPRHKITKRGQNVTFRCDPISEHNRLYWYRQTLGQGPEFLTYFQNEAQLEKSRLLSDRFSAERPKGSFSTLEIQRTEQGDSAMYLCASRAQGATEAFFGQGTRLTVV.

CDR3 in DNA: TGTGCCAGCAGCTTCGGGTGGACAGGGGGCCGTTTGACTAACTATGGCTACACCTTC. Its translation: CASSFGWTGGRLTNYGYTF. The rearrangement joins TRBV5-6 to TRBJ1-2; 11 bases fit TRBD1. The CDR3 covers 19 residues. V lost 2 bases to trimming and J lost 0 bases; unmatched junction nucleotides: 12. The V gene's germline CDR1 is SGHDT and CDR2 YYEEEE.

The CDR3 DNA follows: TGTGCCAGCAGCGATGACAGGGGCACAGATACGCAGTATTTT. Translating it yields CASSDDRGTDTQYF. J is TRBJ2-3 and V is TRBV2, with 7 bases fitting TRBD1. Losses at the gene ends were 6 bases for V and 1 base for J; bases not matched to a gene: 4. The CDR3 contains 14 residues. Germline V gene sequence: CDR1 SNHLY, CDR2 FYNNEI.

The chain carries TRBV27 and TRBJ2-7; possibly TRBD1 for D (6 bases). Trimming stripped 3 bases from V and 0 bases from J, with 21 bases between. This CDR3 is built from 18 residues. Germline V CDR1 and CDR2: MNHEY, SMNVEV (reference sequence). CDR3 amino acids: CASSFGGRGRSNSYEQYF. CDR3 nucleotide sequence: TGTGCCAGCAGTTTTGGGGGCAGGGGCCGCTCCAACTCCTACGAGCAGTACTTC.

Points on this clone: The same CDR3 also results from other DNA sequences found in this sample. The chain couples TRBV28 to TRBJ1-5; TRBD1 might be the D (5 bases). This CDR3 has 14 residues. V lost 2 bases, J lost 3 bases, and 8 bases lay in between. CDR1 and CDR2 from the germline V gene are MDHEN and SYDVKM. CDR3 sequence reads: CASSLGGTNQPQHF. CDR3 nucleotides: TGTGCCAGCAGTTTAGGGGGTACCAATCAGCCCCAGCATTTT. The whole variable domain, remainder taken from reference TRBV28 and TRBJ1-5, is DVKVTQSSRYLVKRTGEKVFLECVQDMDHENMFWYRQDPGLGLRLIYFSYDVKMKEKGDIPEGYSVSREKKERFSLILESASTNQTSMYLCASSLGGTNQPQHFGDGTRLSIL.

This chain joins TRBV6-6 and TRBJ2-7, with 7 positions matching TRBD1. V trimming: 8 bases; J trimming: 3 bases; junction bases outside the gene matches: 10. The CDR3 consists of 14 residues. CDR1 MNHNY and CDR2 SVGAGI come from the germline V gene (reference sequence). CDR3 region: CASRQDRVGYEQYF. For the CDR3, the DNA is TGTGCCAGCCGACAAGACAGGGTGGGCTACGAGCAGTACTTC.

The count of this clone is one. The rearrangement links TRBV5-1 to TRBJ2-2, with TRBD1 as a possible D gene (6 bases). Trimming took off 0 bases at V and 4 bases at J, with 13 bases between the two ends. CDR3 length: 16 residues. The germline V gene encodes CDR1 SGHRS and CDR2 YFSETQ. The CDR3: CASSLATGPSTGELFF. The CDR3 DNA follows: TGCGCCAGCAGCTTGGCCACAGGGCCGAGCACCGGGGAGCTGTTTTTT.

The chain couples TRBV15 to TRBJ1-5, with no clear D. Trimming removed 0 bases from V and 5 bases from J, with 14 bases in between. The CDR3 contains 16 residues. Germline V gene data show CDR1 as LNHNV and CDR2 as YYDKDF (reference sequence). DNA for the CDR3: TGTGCCACCAGCAGAGATAGGAGGGCAGCAGATCAGCCCCAGCATTTT. This codes for CATSRDRRAADQPQHF.

This sequence joins TRBV28 and TRBJ1-4; TRBD1 might be the D (5 bases). This CDR3 spans 15 amino acids. In germline, CDR1 is MDHEN, CDR2 SYDVKM. The V end was cut by 6 bases, the J end by 8 bases, with 19 bases between. In DNA form, the CDR3 reads TGTGCCAGCAGAGCCGGGACCATTAAGCGGGAAAAACTGTTTTTT. Translated: CASRAGTIKREKLFF.

The rearrangement joins TRBV7-9 to TRBJ2-1, with a tentative D call TRBD2 (5 bases). This CDR3 is 13 amino acids long. Trimming shortened V by 4 bases and J by 10 bases, and 14 bases separated the two germline ends. Germline assignment: CDR1 SEHNR and CDR2 FQNEAQ (reference sequence). The CDR3 nucleotides are TGTGCCAGCAGCTCCAGAGCGGTGCTGGAGCAGTTCTTC. Translating gives CASSSRAVLEQFF.

This sequence joins TRBV19 and TRBJ2-1, with 10 positions matching TRBD2. The CDR3 sequence is 17 residues long. Germline CDR1 reads LNHDA; CDR2 reads SQIVND (reference sequence). J gave up 7 bases and V 6 bases, and 15 bases lay outside the gene matches. CDR3 nucleotide sequence: TGTGCCAGTAGGACCAGCGGGAGGGTTATTTTTCCTAATGAGCAGTTCTTC. It is translated as CASRTSGRVIFPNEQFF. The full variable domain, its missing parts supplied by reference TRBV19 and TRBJ2-1, is DGGITQSPKYLFRKEGQNVTLSCEQNLNHDAMYWYRQDPGQGLRLIYYSQIVNDFQKGDIAEGYSVSREKKESFPLTVTSAQKNPTAFYLCASRTSGRVIFPNEQFFGPGTRLTVL.

This clone was counted between two and nine times. This chain links TRBV2 with TRBJ1-2, with D possibly matching TRBD1 (6 bases). V was shortened by 0 bases and J by 7 bases, with 12 bases between the two germline ends. CDR3 size: 14 residues. CDR1 is SNHLY and CDR2 is FYNNEI in the germline V gene. CDR3 nucleotides: TGTGCCAGCAGTGAAGCGCGAGGGGGACTTGGCTACACCTTC. Its protein is CASSEARGGLGYTF. Based on the CDR3 plus reference TRBV2 and TRBJ1-2, the full variable domain is EPEVTQTPSHQVTQMGQEVILRCVPISNHLYFYWYRQILGQKVEFLVSFYNNEISEKSEIFDDQFSVERPDGSNFTLKIRSTKLEDSAMYFCASSEARGGLGYTFGSGTRLTVV.

In DNA form, the CDR3 reads TGTGCCAGCGATGACTTAGCGGGAGGGCGAAATGAGCAGTTCTTC. It specifies CASDDLAGGRNEQFF. The chain links TRBV28 to TRBJ2-1; TRBD2 agrees at 11 bases. CDR3 length equals 15 residues. With 8 bases clipped from V and 7 bases from J, the junction kept 10 bases outside the gene matches. Germline-derived CDR1 and CDR2 are MDHEN and SYDVKM.